The following is a TCR beta chain sequence with its context. Its antigen is not known. This specimen belongs to a study of T cell clonotyping in hematopoietic cell transplantation. Regarding the study as a whole: Broader posttransplant TCR repertoire diversity was predicted by graft donor and pretransplant recipient Inverse Simpson Index values.

Only in-frame clones appear in the TCRdb table, and some are missing; sequencing was by immunoSEQ multiplex PCR. Of approximately 5,000 clones listed, around 78% were seen once; the top ten hold just over 20%. Recipient blood drawn about 28 days pretransplant and days 30, 100, 180 after. This CDR3 is built from 14 residues. V was clipped by 6 bases and J by 0 bases, with 12 bases between them. In germline, CDR1 is MNHNY, CDR2 SVGAGI (reference sequence). The receptor's source is a male patient aged 60 to 75 who had an allogeneic stem cell transplant, so T cells may come from the graft donor. Some clones in this sample may be carry-over from other donors' samples. Source: peripheral blood mononuclear cells, taken 100 days after allogeneic stem cell transplant. V usage is TRBV6-6 and J usage is TRBJ2-7, with no clear D. CDR3 amino acids: CASSRSRSSYEQYF. The DNA of the CDR3 is TGTGCCAGCAGCCGTTCTAGGAGCTCCTACGAGCAGTACTTC.